One sample yielded the 28 T cell receptor beta chains listed below, sequenced in a study of vaccination effects on CD4 cells after COVID-19. The assay was immunoSEQ multiplex PCR, and TCRdb's table has in-frame clones only and misses some. The sample lists fewer than 80,000 clones, around two thirds occurring once. Antigens for these TCRs are unknown. Before any sequencing was done, the ViraFEST assay used viral peptide pools to expand antigen-specific CD4+ T cells. Researchers isolated CD4+ T cells once approximately ten days of culture had elapsed. Each participant received a vaccine that was either BNT162b2 or mRNA-1273, given as two doses. The specimen comprised CD4+ T cells from PBMCs cultured with HCoV-229E spike peptides, sampled after COVID-19 vaccination. The receptors stem from a human donor who received a COVID-19 vaccine.

V gene TRBV19 combines with J gene TRBJ1-6, with D unresolved. The CDR3 loop spans 15 amino acids. V shed 9 bases and J shed 4 bases, with 16 bases lying between them. The germline gives CDR1 LNHDA, CDR2 SQIVND (reference sequence). Written as DNA, the CDR3 is TGTGCCAGCTCGCCTGGACGGGGATATAATTCACCCCTCCACTTT. Translation: CASSPGRGYNSPLHF.

The gene calls are TRBV7-3 and TRBJ2-4, with 8 positions matching TRBD1. V shed 6 bases and J 9 bases; nucleotides not matched to a gene: 7. The CDR3 runs to 13 residues. CDR1 and CDR2 (germline): SGHTA, FQGTGA. CDR3 sequence reads: CASSVGQDSIQYF. The CDR3 coding sequence is TGTGCCAGCAGTGTGGGACAGGACAGCATTCAGTACTTC.

This clone was observed a handful of times. The V call is TRBV2, the J call TRBJ1-4; no firm D call. Per the germline V gene, CDR1 is SNHLY and CDR2 is FYNNEI. With 4 bases removed from V and 5 bases from J, the gap between germline ends came to 11 bases. This CDR3 spans 14 amino acids. The CDR3 spells CASSARSRNEKLFF. The CDR3 coding sequence is TGTGCCAGCAGTGCCAGGAGCCGAAATGAAAAACTGTTTTTT.

This clone was detected once. The gene calls are TRBV7-3 and TRBJ1-5; D call uncertain. The length of the CDR3 is 13 residues. Trimming shortened V by 1 base and J by 4 bases, and 5 bases separated the two germline ends. Germline CDR1 is SGHTA and CDR2 is FQGTGA. The CDR3 loop reads CASSLNANQPQHF. CDR3 nucleotide sequence: TGTGCCAGCAGCTTAAACGCTAATCAGCCCCAGCATTTT.

This chain links TRBV9 with TRBJ1-1, with D uncertain. V gave up 4 bases and J gave up 7 bases, with 14 bases separating them. The CDR3 covers 13 residues. Germline V gene sequence: CDR1 SGDLS, CDR2 YYNGEE. CDR3 amino acids: CASSRQDRGEAFF. The CDR3 bases are TGTGCCAGCAGCCGACAAGACCGCGGTGAAGCTTTCTTT.

The J gene is TRBJ2-2, the V gene TRBV4-1; 9 bases agree with TRBD2. Germline assignment: CDR1 MGHRA and CDR2 YSYEKL. CDR3 length: 15 residues. Trimming at V came to 6 bases and at J to 4 bases, leaving 6 bases not matched to a gene. The CDR3 DNA is TGCGCCAGCAGAGGTGCGGGGGGGCTCACCGGGGAGCTGTTTTTT. The encoded protein is CASRGAGGLTGELFF.

The chain uses TRBV5-1 and TRBJ1-1; TRBD1 might be the D (6 bases). CDR1 and CDR2 from the germline V gene are SGHRS and YFSETQ. Trimming took off 1 base at V and 2 bases at J, with 12 bases between the two ends. The CDR3 has 15 residues. CDR3 nucleotide sequence: TGCGCCAGCAGCTTGTGGGGGGGCGAAAACACTGAAGCTTTCTTT. Amino acids: CASSLWGGENTEAFF.

The chain has TRBV6-5 and TRBJ2-2; D ambiguous. The CDR3 totals 13 residues. V lost 7 bases and J 1 base, leaving 7 bases between the germline ends. The V gene's germline CDR1 is MNHEY and CDR2 SVGAGI. In nucleotides, the CDR3 is TGTGCCAGCATACAAGAGAACACCGGGGAGCTGTTTTTT. It is translated as CASIQENTGELFF.

This sequence joins TRBV5-1 and TRBJ2-1, with 12 bases aligning to TRBD2. Germline trimming cut 4 bases from V and 9 bases from J; bases unmatched to any gene: 8. CDR3 size: 15 residues. CDR1 is SGHRS, CDR2 YFSETQ, per germline. The CDR3 DNA reads as TGCGCCAGCAGCCCGATCGCTAGCGGGGGGGGTGAGCAGTTCTTC. Translating it yields CASSPIASGGGEQFF.

This clone was observed a few times. V gene TRBV7-8 combines with J gene TRBJ2-7, with 7 positions matching TRBD1. The V gene's germline CDR1 is SGHVS and CDR2 FQNEAQ. The CDR3 is 15 amino acids. After removal of 5 bases from V and 1 base from J, the junction contained 8 bases not matched to a gene. CDR3 in amino acids: CASSRDRVGSYEQYV. For the CDR3, the DNA is TGTGCCAGCAGCCGTGACAGGGTTGGTTCCTACGAGCAGTACGTC.

This clone showed up just once. This chain uses TRBV5-1 with TRBJ1-1; D unclear. Germline CDR1 is SGHRS and CDR2 is YFSETQ. V was pared by 0 bases and J by 5 bases, with 14 bases between. This CDR3 is 15 amino acids long. CDR3 loop: CASSLGETGRTEAFF. The CDR3 DNA reads TGCGCCAGCAGCTTGGGAGAGACGGGTCGGACTGAAGCTTTCTTT.

This clone was counted a few times. This chain links TRBV3-1 (or the pseudogene TRBV3-2) with TRBJ1-5; D is undetermined. CDR3 size: 13 residues. Germline CDR1 reads LGHDT; CDR2 reads YNNKEL (reference sequence). V was trimmed by 1 base and J by 3 bases, leaving 4 bases between them. The CDR3 here is CASSQGVNQPQHF. The CDR3 nucleotides read TGTGCCAGCAGCCAAGGGGTCAATCAGCCCCAGCATTTT.

This clone was seen only a few times. The rearrangement links TRBV6-1 to TRBJ2-4; D gene unclear. The CDR3 extends over 15 amino acids. The V end was cut by 2 bases, the J end by 0 bases, with 8 bases between. Germline loops: CDR1 MNHNS, CDR2 SASEGT. Here the CDR3 DNA reads TGTGCCAGCAGTGAACAGGTTCTAGCCAAAAACATTCAGTACTTC. It specifies CASSEQVLAKNIQYF.

The CDR3 protein is CAISESILGDKETQYF. The CDR3 DNA is TGTGCCATCAGTGAGTCCATCCTTGGCGATAAAGAGACCCAGTACTTC. The chain carries TRBV10-3 and TRBJ2-5; D gene unclear. The germline V gene encodes CDR1 ENHRY and CDR2 SYGVKD. The CDR3 is made up of 16 amino acids. V was shortened by 0 bases and J by 3 bases, with 14 bases between the two germline ends.

The chain recombines TRBV6-1 with TRBJ1-1, with unresolved D. The CDR3 runs to 14 residues. V was trimmed by 0 bases and J by 0 bases, leaving 5 bases between them. CDR1 is MNHNS and CDR2 is SASEGT in the germline V gene. The CDR3 loop is CASSEAPMNTEAFF. CDR3 nucleotides: TGTGCCAGCAGTGAAGCCCCTATGAACACTGAAGCTTTCTTT.

This rearrangement joins TRBV28 to TRBJ1-2, with TRBD1 matching over 10 bases. From germline, CDR1 is MDHEN and CDR2 SYDVKM. The V segment lost 5 bases and the J segment 3 bases; nucleotides outside the gene matches: 3. CDR3 length: 14 residues. The CDR3 DNA reads as TGTGCCAGCAGTACGACAGGGGGCGACTATGGCTACACCTTC. Protein: CASSTTGGDYGYTF.

The chain is built from TRBV7-9 and TRBJ2-2; D might be TRBD2 (6 bases). V lost 5 bases, J lost 5 bases, and 15 bases lay in between. Germline assignment: CDR1 SEHNR and CDR2 FQNEAQ (reference sequence). The CDR3 contains 15 residues. CDR3 region: CASSRTNRGTGELFF. The DNA for the CDR3 is TGTGCCAGCAGCCGGACTAATCGGGGAACCGGGGAGCTGTTTTTT.

This chain links TRBV11-1 with TRBJ2-2; the D is unclear. V dropped 2 bases and J dropped 0 bases, with 7 bases sitting between them. Germline CDR1 SGHAT, CDR2 FQDESV (reference sequence). This CDR3 is built from 15 residues. The CDR3 nucleotides are TGTGCCAGCAGCTTAAGGTCCGCGAACACCGGGGAGCTGTTTTTT. Amino acid sequence: CASSLRSANTGELFF.

The chain has TRBV15 and TRBJ1-3, with D possibly being TRBD1 (6 bases). Germline V gene lookup returns CDR1 LNHNV and CDR2 YYDKDF (reference sequence). The CDR3 consists of 17 residues. V was pared by 0 bases and J by 4 bases, with 16 bases between. The CDR3 sequence: CATSRDSWRGLGNTIYF. The CDR3 nucleotides read TGTGCCACCAGCAGAGATTCATGGCGGGGGCTCGGAAACACCATATATTTT.

The chain is built from TRBV27 and TRBJ2-1; the match to TRBD1 covers 7 bases. CDR1 and CDR2 (germline): MNHEY, SMNVEV (reference sequence). CDR3 length: 16 amino acids. V shed 7 bases and J 1 base; nucleotides not matched to a gene: 10. The CDR3 bases are TGTGCCAGCACAACGAGGGGGCCCCGGTCCTACAATGAGCAGTTCTTC. Translation: CASTTRGPRSYNEQFF.

CDR3 sequence: CASSLKGGWDSPLHF. CDR3 nucleotide sequence: TGTGCCAGCAGCTTAAAAGGGGGCTGGGATTCACCCCTCCACTTT. This chain joins TRBV7-3 and TRBJ1-6; 7 bases map to TRBD1. The germline V gene has CDR1 SGHTA and CDR2 FQGTGA. V lost 1 base to trimming and J lost 8 bases; unmatched junction nucleotides: 5. The CDR3 has 15 amino acids. The full variable domain, in which reference TRBV7-3 and TRBJ1-6 provide the parts outside the CDR3, is GAGVSQTPSNKVTEKGKYVELRCDPISGHTALYWYRQSLGQGPEFLIYFQGTGAADDSGLPNDRFFAVRPEGSVSTLKIQRTERGDSAVYLCASSLKGGWDSPLHFGNGTRLTVT.

The sample holds one count of this clone. The J gene is TRBJ1-6, the V gene TRBV5-6, with a possible D match to TRBD1 (6 bases). Trimming cost V 5 bases and J 0 bases, with 18 bases left between them. Germline CDR1 and CDR2: SGHDT and YYEEEE. This CDR3 is built from 18 residues. CDR3 loop: CASRLAQGGSSYNSPLHF. The CDR3 region has the DNA TGTGCCAGCAGGCTAGCACAGGGAGGATCCTCCTATAATTCACCCCTCCACTTT.

This clone showed up just a few times. The V gene is TRBV18, the J gene TRBJ1-2, with 10 bases that match TRBD1. The CDR3 runs 16 residues. The trim removed 3 bases at V and 0 bases at J, leaving 4 bases unmatched. The germline V gene has CDR1 KGHSH and CDR2 LQKENI. This CDR3 reads CASSPGTGVPNYGYTF. The CDR3 bases are TGTGCCAGCTCACCCGGGACAGGGGTGCCTAACTATGGCTACACCTTC.

The rearrangement uses TRBV3-1 (or the pseudogene TRBV3-2) and TRBJ1-2; D is unresolved. Germline CDR1 is LGHDT and CDR2 is YNNKEL (reference sequence). The CDR3 covers 15 residues. The V gene lost 4 bases and the J gene lost 0 bases, with 12 bases spanning the gap. CDR3 region: CASSPRLSSNYGYTF. CDR3 nucleotides: TGTGCCAGCAGCCCCCGCCTATCCTCTAACTATGGCTACACCTTC.

The CDR3 loop is CASSLHGQGFLNEKLFF. In nucleotides, the CDR3 is TGTGCCAGCAGCCTCCATGGGCAGGGATTCTTAAATGAAAAACTGTTTTTT. The J gene is TRBJ1-4, the V gene TRBV7-9, with a weak D call TRBD1 (5 bases). V was trimmed by 5 bases and J by 5 bases, leaving 21 bases between them. The germline gives CDR1 SEHNR, CDR2 FQNEAQ (reference sequence). The CDR3 has 17 residues.

The CDR3 region is CASSERAQISNQPQHF. The CDR3 DNA sequence: TGTGCCAGCAGTGAAAGGGCACAGATTAGCAATCAGCCCCAGCATTTT. The genes are TRBV6-1 and TRBJ1-5, with D hard to call. The CDR3 loop spans 16 amino acids. Germline CDR1 MNHNS, CDR2 SASEGT. V was cut by 2 bases and J by 0 bases, with 11 bases left in between.

The table lists this clone with a count of one. The chain uses TRBV6-4 and TRBJ2-3, with D perhaps TRBD1 (6 bases). CDR1 is MRHNA and CDR2 is SNTAGT in the germline V gene. The CDR3 sequence is 13 residues long. V shed 2 bases and J shed 9 bases, with 12 bases lying between them. The CDR3 here is CASSDGRGMTQYF. For the CDR3, the DNA is TGTGCCAGCAGTGACGGTAGGGGGATGACGCAGTATTTT.

About this clone itself: Other DNA sequences in this sample translate to the same CDR3. The V call is TRBV7-2, the J call TRBJ2-5, with no clear D. Trimming took 5 bases from V and 0 from J, leaving 4 bases between them. Germline CDR1 reads SGHTA; CDR2 reads FQGNSA. The CDR3 spans 12 residues. The CDR3 loop is CASSLYQETQYF. The CDR3 DNA is TGTGCCAGCAGCCTTTACCAAGAGACCCAGTACTTC.